The rows below give T cell receptor beta chains drawn from one sample of a study of T cell responses to AZD1222 COVID-19 vaccine. Repertoires were generated with immunoSEQ multiplex PCR, while TCRdb's copy carries only in-frame clones and drops some. Altogether over 150,000 clones are present, more than 90% being singletons, with the ten largest covering 18%. The sample consisted of peripheral blood, taken on day 0 of AZD1222 vaccination. The receptors come from an adult in good health. The CDR3 runs from the conserved cysteine through the conserved F or W. Fields, in order: D gene, clone size, J gene, V gene, CDR3 protein, CDR3 DNA. D genes are given only for firm matches. Size is stated for part of the rows, as once, few or many counts, or as a class when the clone is expanded.

- - TRBJ2-1 TRBV7-8 CASSLAAKDEQFF TGTGCCAGCAGCTTAGCGGCCAAAGATGAGCAGTTCTTC
- - TRBJ1-2 TRBV4-1 CASSHPPGGNYGYTF TGCGCCAGCAGCCACCCTCCCGGGGGAAACTATGGCTACACCTTC
- once TRBJ1-5 TRBV7-9 CASSPLRGGGPQHF TGTGCCAGCAGCCCCCTCCGAGGCGGGGGGCCCCAGCATTTT
- - TRBJ1-1 TRBV7-9 CASSFSQTTEAFF TGTGCCAGCAGCTTTTCCCAGACGACTGAAGCTTTCTTT
- once TRBJ1-1 TRBV9 CASSIDRNTEAFF TGTGCCAGCAGCATCGACAGGAACACTGAAGCTTTCTTT
- - TRBJ1-4 TRBV28 CASSLWVRGLTNEKLFF TGTGCCAGCAGTTTGTGGGTCAGGGGCTTGACTAATGAAAAACTGTTTTTT
TRBD1 once TRBJ2-7 TRBV28 CANSPGQGYEQYF TGTGCCAATTCACCGGGACAGGGATACGAGCAGTACTTC
TRBD1 - TRBJ1-1 TRBV29-1 CSVEARGQRNTEAFF TGCAGCGTTGAGGCGCGGGGACAGAGGAACACTGAAGCTTTCTTT
- - TRBJ2-4 TRBV6-5 CATYPVNRNIQYF TGTGCCACCTATCCGGTAAATCGGAACATTCAGTACTTC
- - TRBJ1-1 TRBV6-4 CASSEGENTEAFF TGTGCCAGCAGTGAGGGGGAAAACACTGAAGCTTTCTTT
TRBD1 - TRBJ2-7 TRBV28 CASRVQGGSYEQYF TGTGCCAGCCGCGTACAGGGGGGTTCCTACGAGCAGTACTTC
TRBD1 - TRBJ1-6 TRBV9 CASREGASGNSPLHF TGTGCCAGCAGGGAGGGGGCTAGCGGTAATTCACCCCTCCACTTT
- - TRBJ1-2 TRBV11-2 CASSPDGNEANYGYTF TGTGCCAGCAGCCCAGATGGGAACGAAGCTAACTATGGCTACACCTTC
TRBD1 - TRBJ1-2 TRBV28 CASSLGQSLGYTF TGTGCCAGCAGTCTGGGACAGAGCTTAGGGTACACCTTC
TRBD1 - TRBJ2-2 TRBV27 CASSLTDPGQSRLFF TGTGCCAGCAGTTTAACCGACCCGGGACAGTCCAGGCTGTTTTTT
- - TRBJ2-3 TRBV27 CASSSMTDTQYF TGTGCCAGCAGTTCTATGACAGATACGCAGTATTTT
- - TRBJ2-7 TRBV7-7 CASSLEVGSVNEQYF TGTGCTAGCAGCTTAGAAGTAGGGTCAGTAAACGAGCAGTACTTC
- - TRBJ1-5 TRBV6-2/TRBV6-3 CASSYLKTDNQPQHF TGTGCCAGCAGTTACCTAAAAACAGACAATCAGCCCCAGCATTTT
- - TRBJ1-5 TRBV3-1/TRBV3-2 CASSQEGQPQHF TGTGCCAGCAGCCAAGAAGGTCAGCCCCAGCATTTT
- - TRBJ2-5 TRBV6-1 CASSEPGNQETQYF TGTGCCAGCAGTGAACCCGGCAACCAAGAGACCCAGTACTTC
- - TRBJ2-3 TRBV7-8 CASSPIRGAGDTQYF TGTGCCAGCAGCCCGATCCGCGGGGCAGGGGATACGCAGTATTTT
- - TRBJ2-1 TRBV2 CASIGAYNEQFF TGTGCCAGCATCGGGGCCTACAATGAGCAGTTCTTC
- few TRBJ2-7 TRBV7-3 CASSSTGGADAYEQYF TGTGCCAGCAGCTCCACCGGGGGCGCCGACGCCTACGAGCAGTACTTC
- - TRBJ1-2 TRBV19 CASSSKNRVGYGYTF TGTGCCAGTAGCAGTAAAAACAGGGTGGGCTATGGCTACACCTTC